This T cell receptor beta chain was found in a study of OX40 agonist ivuxolimab in advanced cancers. On the study more broadly: The patients got ivuxolimab, which is an agonistic anti-OX40 (CD134) antibody. Study results and limitations: At 0.1-3.0 mg/kg, partial responders had clonal expansion among the lowest observed.

Details on this clone: Its target is not known.

The assay was immunoSEQ multiplex PCR, and TCRdb's table has in-frame clones only and misses some. The sample contains fewer than 140,000 clones, over 75% of which appear only once. This CDR3 comprises 16 residues. Germline CDR1 MNHEY, CDR2 SVGAGI. Unmatched junction bases numbered 6, after V lost 0 bases and J lost 4 bases. V and J are TRBV6-5 and TRBJ2-7, with 10 positions matching TRBD2. This specimen consisted of CD4+ or CD8+ T cells sorted from blood, obtained in a trial of the OX40 agonist ivuxolimab. The clonotype was recovered from an adult with an advanced solid tumor such as melanoma, head and neck, liver or kidney cancer. The DNA of the CDR3 is TGTGCCAGCAGTTACTCGAGAGCGGGGGGGCATTACGAGCAGTACTTC. Encoded protein: CASSYSRAGGHYEQYF.